Below are 16 T cell receptor beta chains sequenced from a single sample in a study of shared clonotypes between healthy human individuals (TCRdb year 2020). Library generation was performed with the immunoSEQ multiplex PCR assay. Imported from immuneACCESS, the table was reduced by TCRdb to in-frame sequences with V and J called. These copies leave out some clones; in studies compared against another copy, an unresolved V gene accounts for under half, and the cause of the remainder is not known. The sample includes some 2.1 million clones, with roughly 93% observed a single time. The top ten clonotypes cover about 1.7% of the sample. For the CD8 naive samples, CD45RO-negative cells were positively selected for CCR7, yielding a CD45RA+CCR7+ population from which TemRA cells were excluded. The material sequenced was naive CD8+ T cells from PBMCs. The cell subset or site label on this specimen signifies: CD45RA+CCR7+. Every receptor here comes from a man aged 18 to 30 in good health. Some clones in this sample may be carry-over from other donors' samples.

This clone was seen only a few times. J is TRBJ1-5 and V is TRBV6-5, with D uncertain. Looked up from germline, CDR1 is MNHEY and CDR2 is SVGAGI. Trimming cost V 4 bases and J 2 bases, with 9 bases left between them. The CDR3 loop spans 14 amino acids. CDR3 coding DNA: TGTGCCAGCAGTTCCGGTCTTCGCAATCAGCCCCAGCATTTT. Residues: CASSSGLRNQPQHF.

This clone was detected once. The chain recombines TRBV13 with TRBJ2-1; no definite D call. The CDR3 is 14 amino acids. CDR1 is PRHDT and CDR2 is FYEKMQ in the germline V gene (reference sequence). V was shortened by 5 bases and J by 5 bases, with 13 bases between the two germline ends. The CDR3 protein is CASSHSGWDNEQFF. CDR3 DNA sequence: TGTGCCAGCAGCCACTCGGGTTGGGACAATGAGCAGTTCTTC.

CDR3 amino acids: CASSLSGSTHLGAEAFF. CDR3 bases: TGTGCCAGCAGCTTATCGGGCAGTACCCACTTGGGCGCTGAAGCTTTCTTT. The chain combines TRBV7-2 with TRBJ1-1; D gene unclear. Trimming pared 2 bases from V and 6 bases from J, leaving 22 bases between. Germline CDR1 and CDR2: SGHTA and FQGNSA. The CDR3 is 17 residues long.

The chain uses TRBV7-2 and TRBJ1-5; 7 nucleotides match TRBD1. With 3 bases clipped from V and 3 bases from J, the junction kept 2 bases outside the gene matches. Germline CDR1 is SGHTA and CDR2 is FQGNSA. This CDR3 is 14 amino acids long. CDR3 residues: CASSLTGYNQPQHF. CDR3 nucleotide sequence: TGTGCCAGCAGCTTGACAGGGTACAATCAGCCCCAGCATTTT.

J is TRBJ2-1 and V is TRBV9, with a possible D match to TRBD1 (5 bases). The CDR3 contains 15 residues. Looked up from germline, CDR1 is SGDLS and CDR2 is YYNGEE. The germline V and J ends were trimmed by 4 bases and 3 bases, with 14 bases remaining between them. The CDR3 sequence is CASSPTWGRYNEQFF. The CDR3 DNA follows: TGTGCCAGCAGCCCGACCTGGGGCCGCTACAATGAGCAGTTCTTC.

The chain carries TRBV19 and TRBJ1-1, with D possibly being TRBD1 (6 bases). The CDR3 has 12 amino acids. V was cut by 10 bases and J by 4 bases, with 13 bases left in between. Germline V gives CDR1 LNHDA, CDR2 SQIVND (reference sequence). The CDR3 sequence is CATIGGGTEAFF. In DNA form, the CDR3 reads TGTGCCACCATAGGAGGGGGCACTGAAGCTTTCTTT.

The CDR3 DNA follows: TGTGCCAGCAGCTTATGGACTAGCGGCACAGATACGCAGTATTTT. Protein product: CASSLWTSGTDTQYF. The V call is TRBV11-2, the J call TRBJ2-3, with TRBD2 matching 9 bases. Germline V gene lookup returns CDR1 SGHAT and CDR2 FQNNGV. The CDR3 totals 15 residues. Trimming removed 2 bases from V and 1 base from J; junction bases left unmatched: 1. The full variable domain, rest sourced from reference TRBV11-2 and TRBJ2-3, is EAGVAQSPRYKIIEKRQSVAFWCNPISGHATLYWYQQILGQGPKLLIQFQNNGVVDDSQLPKDRFSAERLKGVDSTLKIQPAKLEDSAVYLCASSLWTSGTDTQYFGPGTRLTVL.

This chain joins TRBV5-6 and TRBJ1-1, with TRBD1 identical over 9 bases. Trimming at V came to 5 bases and at J to 5 bases, leaving 16 bases not matched to a gene. Per the germline V gene, CDR1 is SGHDT and CDR2 is YYEEEE. The CDR3 extends over 17 amino acids. CDR3 sequence (DNA): TGTGCCAGCAGGACATATAGAGCCGGGACAGGGAGTACTGAAGCTTTCTTT. It encodes CASRTYRAGTGSTEAFF. Looking up the rest from reference TRBV5-6 and TRBJ1-1 gives the full variable domain: DAGVTQSPTHLIKTRGQQVTLRCSPKSGHDTVSWYQQALGQGPQFIFQYYEEEERQRGNFPDRFSGHQFPNYSSELNVNALLLGDSALYLCASRTYRAGTGSTEAFFGQGTRLTVV.

This clone is a singleton in its sample. The chain employs TRBV13 and TRBJ2-7, with 7 nucleotides matching TRBD1. There are 12 residues in the CDR3. V trimming: 4 bases; J trimming: 5 bases; junction bases outside the gene matches: 2. CDR1 is PRHDT and CDR2 is FYEKMQ in the germline V gene (reference sequence). The DNA of the CDR3 is TGTGCCAGCAGCTCGCAGGGGGACGAGCAGTACTTC. This translates into CASSSQGDEQYF.

This chain connects TRBV5-1 to TRBJ2-1; the D gene is possibly TRBD2 (6 bases). Germline assignment: CDR1 SGHRS and CDR2 YFSETQ. The CDR3 length is 16 residues. With 0 bases removed from V and 4 bases from J, the gap between germline ends came to 14 bases. The CDR3 loop is CASSLDLANLYNEQFF. The CDR3 nucleotides are TGCGCCAGCAGCTTGGATCTAGCGAATCTATACAATGAGCAGTTCTTC.

V gene TRBV7-2 combines with J gene TRBJ1-5, with D unresolved. CDR1 is SGHTA and CDR2 is FQGNSA in the germline V gene. With 3 bases removed from V and 5 bases from J, the gap between germline ends came to 5 bases. CDR3 length: 12 residues. The CDR3 bases are TGTGCCAGCAGCTTCATATATCAGCCCCAGCATTTT. It specifies CASSFIYQPQHF.

The V and J genes are TRBV5-1 and TRBJ1-2; 10 bases are a match to TRBD1. This CDR3 contains 16 residues. Germline V gene sequence: CDR1 SGHRS, CDR2 YFSETQ. Trimming cost V 5 bases and J 3 bases; bases outside gene matches: 10. CDR3 nucleotides: TGCGCCAGCAGGTCGATTGGACAGGGGGAGGACTATGGCTACACCTTC. This sequence encodes CASRSIGQGEDYGYTF.

This clone occurred once. CDR3 coding DNA: TGTGCCAGCAGCAGATCACTAGCGGGAAGCTCCTACAATGAGCAGTTCTTC. This translates into CASSRSLAGSSYNEQFF. The V call is TRBV5-4, the J call TRBJ2-1, with 10 bases that match TRBD2. The CDR3 is 17 residues long. V lost 4 bases to trimming and J lost 0 bases; unmatched junction nucleotides: 7. From germline, CDR1 is SGHNT and CDR2 YYREEE (reference sequence).

The chain joins TRBV6-5 to TRBJ2-7; D uncertain. V lost 3 bases and J lost 5, with 11 bases in between. CDR1 is MNHEY, CDR2 SVGAGI, per germline. The CDR3 spans 13 residues. The CDR3 region is CASSYHPLDEQYF. CDR3 sequence (DNA): TGTGCCAGCAGTTATCACCCTTTGGACGAGCAGTACTTC.

V usage is TRBV7-9 and J usage is TRBJ1-2; 8 nucleotides match TRBD1. The J segment lost 8 bases and the V segment lost 4 bases, leaving 12 bases of the junction unmatched. The germline CDR1 and CDR2 sequences are SEHNR and FQNEAQ (reference sequence). The CDR3 is 15 residues long. Here the CDR3 reads CASSSFGQGVRGYTF. The CDR3, as DNA: TGTGCCAGCAGCTCATTCGGACAGGGCGTCCGGGGCTACACCTTC. Filled out from reference TRBV7-9 and TRBJ1-2, the complete variable domain reads DTGVSQNPRHKITKRGQNVTFRCDPISEHNRLYWYRQTLGQGPEFLTYFQNEAQLEKSRLLSDRFSAERPKGSFSTLEIQRTEQGDSAMYLCASSSFGQGVRGYTFGSGTRLTVV.

This chain links TRBV27 with TRBJ2-1; maybe TRBD2 (6 bases). The CDR3 length is 14 residues. Germline V gene sequence: CDR1 MNHEY, CDR2 SMNVEV (reference sequence). V shed 5 bases and J shed 10 bases, with 18 bases lying between them. The CDR3 nucleotides read TGTGCCAGCAGTGCCTACTCGGCCAGCGGGGAGCAGTTCTTC. This codes for CASSAYSASGEQFF.